This passage covers 29 T cell receptor beta chains from one sample sequenced in a study of T-cell reconstitution after alpha-beta-depleted transplantation in children. The TCRbeta library incorporated unique molecular identifiers. TCRdb reprocessed the PCR reads via MiXCR and lists one record per CDR3 protein. The sample yields about 420,000 distinct CDR3 sequences, around 15% seen once. Sequencing was performed on PBMCs, mostly from graft donor cells, taken 360 days after TCRalphabeta/CD19-depleted stem cell transplant. The receptors were gathered from a boy younger than two who had a stem cell transplant for Wiskott-Aldrich syndrome, so the T cells may come from the graft donor.

This chain uses TRBV11-3 with TRBJ2-2; TRBD2 matches at 7 bases. With V trimmed by 5 bases and J by 6 bases, 12 bases remained unmatched. This CDR3 is 16 amino acids long. CDR1 and CDR2 from the germline V gene are SGHNT and YENEEA. CDR3 protein: CASSPSSSREAGELFF. CDR3 DNA: TGTGCCAGCAGCCCCTCCTCGTCCCGGGAGGCCGGGGAGCTGTTTTTT.

In its sample, this clonotype was seen a few times. The chain carries TRBV24-1 and TRBJ2-2; D gene ambiguous. Germline CDR1 KGHDR, CDR2 SFDVKD. The V gene lost 4 bases and the J gene lost 4 bases, with 3 bases spanning the gap. This CDR3 has 12 amino acids. The CDR3 region is CATSDFTGELFF. For the CDR3, the DNA is TGTGCCACCAGTGACTTCACCGGGGAGCTGTTTTTT.

The CDR3 sequence: CASRKGAGAGELFF. CDR3 nucleotide sequence: TGTGCCAGCAGAAAGGGCGCAGGGGCCGGGGAGCTGTTTTTT. This sequence joins TRBV7-2 and TRBJ2-2, with D perhaps matching TRBD1 (6 bases). This CDR3 is built from 14 residues. Trimming took 6 bases from V and 6 from J, leaving 14 bases between them. Germline loops: CDR1 SGHTA, CDR2 FQGNSA.

This clonotype was observed many times. This chain joins TRBV12-3 or TRBV12-4 and TRBJ2-2; no firm D call. V shed 6 bases and J shed 1 base, with 6 bases lying between them. The CDR3 length is 13 residues. The CDR3 region has the DNA TGTGCCAGCAGATCTAGGAACACCGGGGAGCTGTTTTTT. Protein sequence: CASRSRNTGELFF.

In this sample, this clonotype turned up a few times. The CDR3 here is CAISKNTGELFF. Written as DNA, the CDR3 is TGTGCCATCAGCAAAAACACCGGGGAGCTGTTTTTT. This chain links TRBV10-3 with TRBJ2-2; D is undetermined. V lost 6 bases, J lost 2 bases, and 4 bases lay in between. Germline lookup yields CDR1 ENHRY and CDR2 SYGVKD. The CDR3 contains 12 residues.

The rearrangement links TRBV18 to TRBJ2-7; D ambiguous. V lost 3 bases to trimming and J lost 2 bases, with 11 bases between them. Germline CDR1 is KGHSH and CDR2 is LQKENI. The CDR3 spans 14 residues. The CDR3 reads CASSPMAAPYEQYF. The CDR3 bases are TGTGCCAGCTCACCCATGGCAGCCCCCTACGAGCAGTACTTC. The whole variable domain, filled in from reference TRBV18 and TRBJ2-7, reads NAGVMQNPRHLVRRRGQEARLRCSPMKGHSHVYWYRQLPEEGLKFMVYLQKENIIDESGMPKERFSAEFPKEGPSILRIQQVVRGDSAAYFCASSPMAAPYEQYFGPGTRLTVT.

The chain employs TRBV7-2 and TRBJ2-1; a weak D match, TRBD2 (5 bases). The CDR3 spans 14 residues. Germline CDR1 SGHTA, CDR2 FQGNSA. Trimming shortened V by 3 bases and J by 6 bases, and 12 bases separated the two germline ends. CDR3 nucleotides: TGTGCCAGCAGCTTCCTCCTAGCCAGCAATGAGCAGTTCTTC. Protein: CASSFLLASNEQFF.

This clonotype was picked up a small number of times. The chain is built from TRBV12-3 or TRBV12-4 and TRBJ2-5; no reliable D call. The CDR3 runs to 13 residues. V lost 4 bases to trimming and J lost 3 bases, with 9 bases between them. The CDR3 DNA reads TGTGCCAGCAGTTCTCACACCAAAGAGACCCAGTACTTC. Encoded protein: CASSSHTKETQYF.

Many counts were recorded for this clonotype. The J gene is TRBJ2-5, the V gene TRBV10-2; the D is unclear. V was pared by 2 bases and J by 4 bases, with 11 bases between. From germline, CDR1 is WSHSY and CDR2 SAAADI. This CDR3 has 14 amino acids. The CDR3 DNA reads TGCGCCAGCAGTGAGGGGAACCCGGTAGAGACCCAGTACTTC. It yields the protein CASSEGNPVETQYF.

The V and J genes are TRBV5-4 and TRBJ1-2, with D tentatively TRBD1 (6 bases). This CDR3 comprises 14 residues. Trimming shortened V by 1 base and J by 4 bases, and 11 bases separated the two germline ends. The germline CDR1 and CDR2 sequences are SGHNT and YYREEE (reference sequence). CDR3 in DNA: TGTGCCAGCAGCTTGCCCGGGGGCAGCTATGGCTACACCTTC. It codes for CASSLPGGSYGYTF.

At least ten counts were recorded for this clonotype. Sequence at one end of the junction differs from germline and may be a read error. This chain connects TRBV3-1 to TRBJ1-6; the D is unclear. The germline V gene has CDR1 LGHDT and CDR2 YNNKEL (reference sequence). The CDR3 contains 15 residues. The CDR3 region is CASRQGAVRNSPLHF. In DNA form, the CDR3 reads TGTGCCAGCAGGCAAGGCGCAGTTCGGAATTCACCCCTCCACTTT.

The chain employs TRBV7-9 and TRBJ1-2, with TRBD1 as a possible D gene (5 bases). CDR1 is SEHNR, CDR2 FQNEAQ, per germline (reference sequence). Trimming shortened V by 3 bases and J by 4 bases, and 6 bases separated the two germline ends. CDR3 length: 12 residues. Written as DNA, the CDR3 is TGTGCCAGCAGCTTCGACAGCTATGGCTACACCTTC. It specifies CASSFDSYGYTF.

This clonotype was seen more than once but under ten times. The chain uses TRBV10-3 and TRBJ2-2; 7 bases agree with TRBD1. The V gene end was trimmed by 7 bases and the J gene end by 2 bases; junction bases not matched to a gene: 19. CDR1 ENHRY and CDR2 SYGVKD come from the germline V gene. CDR3 size: 19 residues. The CDR3 region is CAIKGPGTATIINTGELFF. CDR3 in DNA: TGTGCCATCAAAGGACCCGGGACAGCCACCATTATTAACACCGGGGAGCTGTTTTTT.

This clonotype was seen a handful of times. The V gene is TRBV20-1, the J gene TRBJ2-2; the match to TRBD1 covers 9 bases. Trimming cost V 3 bases and J 7 bases; bases outside gene matches: 3. There are 13 residues in the CDR3. In germline, CDR1 is DFQATT, CDR2 SNEGSKA (reference sequence). CDR3 DNA: TGCAGTGCTAGGACAGGGGGTGACGGGGAGCTGTTTTTT. This sequence encodes CSARTGGDGELFF.

The chain carries TRBV20-1 and TRBJ2-5; D perhaps matches TRBD1 (7 bases). Germline V gene lookup returns CDR1 DFQATT and CDR2 SNEGSKA (reference sequence). The CDR3 spans 15 residues. The V and J ends lost 5 bases and 1 base respectively, with 17 bases between them. CDR3 in DNA: TGCAGTGCTTCGAACAGGGGAGGTCTCCAAGAGACCCAGTACTTC. Its protein is CSASNRGGLQETQYF.

The chain joins TRBV5-1 to TRBJ2-5; 8 nucleotides line up with TRBD1. With V trimmed by 1 base and J by 0 bases, 14 bases remained unmatched. Germline assignment: CDR1 SGHRS and CDR2 YFSETQ. The CDR3 is made up of 19 amino acids. The CDR3 spells CASSLPGDRPVPHQETQYF. The CDR3 region has the DNA TGCGCCAGCAGCTTGCCGGGGGACAGGCCTGTGCCACACCAAGAGACCCAGTACTTC.

This clonotype has a handful of counts. The chain carries TRBV29-1 and TRBJ2-5; 8 bases line up with TRBD1. The CDR3 is 14 amino acids. V lost 6 bases and J lost 5; bases outside the gene matches: 11. Germline-derived CDR1 and CDR2 are SQVTM and ANQGSEA. The CDR3 nucleotides read TGCAGCGTCGCCACCAGGGGGCTGAGGGAGACCCAGTACTTC. Protein sequence: CSVATRGLRETQYF.

This clonotype was recorded many times. This rearrangement joins TRBV6-5 to TRBJ2-5; possibly TRBD2 for D (7 bases). Germline V gene data show CDR1 as MNHEY and CDR2 as SVGAGI. CDR3 size: 15 residues. The V gene lost 2 bases and the J gene lost 5 bases, with 15 bases spanning the gap. The DNA of the CDR3 is TGTGCCAGCAGTTACGTCGGGGGGCCGGGGGAGACCCAGTACTTC. Protein sequence: CASSYVGGPGETQYF.

The chain links TRBV20-1 to TRBJ2-5, with a possible D match to TRBD2 (6 bases). V shed 5 bases and J shed 2 bases, with 12 bases lying between them. The CDR3 is 13 residues long. Germline-derived CDR1 and CDR2 are DFQATT and SNEGSKA (reference sequence). The CDR3 is CSAYGTFQETQYF. In DNA form, the CDR3 reads TGCAGTGCTTACGGGACTTTTCAAGAGACCCAGTACTTC.

This clonotype was detected only a few times. CDR3: CAWSLAYGYTF. The CDR3 DNA follows: TGTGCCTGGAGTTTGGCCTATGGCTACACCTTC. The chain joins TRBV30 to TRBJ1-2; D gene unclear. The CDR3 length is 11 residues. CDR1 is GTSNPN, CDR2 SVGIG, per germline (reference sequence). The ends were cut back, 2 bases at V and 4 bases at J, with 5 bases in the middle.

This clonotype was counted a few times. The rearrangement uses TRBV24-1 and TRBJ2-5; D may match TRBD1 or TRBD2 (5 bases each). CDR3 size: 14 residues. CDR1 is KGHDR and CDR2 is SFDVKD in the germline V gene. Trimming left V 4 bases short and J 3 bases short, with 11 bases between. CDR3 sequence reads: CATSEPGREETQYF. The CDR3 DNA reads as TGTGCCACCAGTGAGCCGGGACGGGAAGAGACCCAGTACTTC.

The chain is built from TRBV5-1 and TRBJ2-5; no clear D gene. The CDR3 spans 13 residues. The ends were cut back, 4 bases at V and 3 bases at J, with 10 bases in the middle. Germline loops: CDR1 SGHRS, CDR2 YFSETQ. CDR3 sequence: CASSRVVEETQYF. The CDR3 nucleotides read TGCGCCAGCAGCAGGGTTGTGGAAGAGACCCAGTACTTC.

The table lists this clonotype with a few counts. The chain links TRBV7-9 to TRBJ1-4; D may be TRBD1 (5 bases). V was cut by 5 bases and J by 4 bases, with 11 bases left in between. The germline V gene has CDR1 SEHNR and CDR2 FQNEAQ (reference sequence). The CDR3 length is 14 residues. CDR3 in DNA: TGTGCCAGCAGCCCGGGGGAGGGTAATGAAAAACTGTTTTTT. Protein sequence: CASSPGEGNEKLFF.

Details on this clonotype: Its ends do not fully match the called genes, so a read error is possible. V usage is TRBV20-1 and J usage is TRBJ2-5; 12 nucleotides line up with TRBD1. There are 11 residues in the CDR3. Germline assignment: CDR1 DFQATT and CDR2 SNEGSKA (reference sequence). The CDR3 loop reads CSALRPGQGAF. The CDR3 DNA reads TGCAGTGCCCTCAGACCGGGACAGGGGGCCTTC.

This clonotype was seen only a few times. The chain employs TRBV20-1 and TRBJ2-3, with TRBD2 matching 8 bases. Trimming removed 3 bases from V and 3 bases from J; junction bases left unmatched: 8. The CDR3 covers 15 residues. The V gene's germline CDR1 is DFQATT and CDR2 SNEGSKA (reference sequence). CDR3 DNA sequence: TGCAGTGCTAGGGACCGAGCGGGGGTTACAGATACGCAGTATTTT. It is translated as CSARDRAGVTDTQYF.

The chain combines TRBV5-1 with TRBJ2-7, with D tentatively TRBD1 (5 bases). From germline, CDR1 is SGHRS and CDR2 YFSETQ. V lost 4 bases and J 1 base, leaving 18 bases between the germline ends. The CDR3 consists of 16 residues. The CDR3 loop is CASSPGHRWGSYEQYF. For the CDR3, the DNA is TGCGCCAGCAGCCCCGGGCACAGGTGGGGATCCTACGAGCAGTACTTC.

Concerning this clonotype: The junction shows a germline mismatch at one end, possibly a read error. The V call is TRBV11-2, the J call TRBJ2-5; 8 nucleotides agree with TRBD1. Germline V gene data show CDR1 as SGHAT and CDR2 as FQNNGV. This CDR3 has 14 amino acids. The CDR3 nucleotides are TGTGCCAGCAGCACCCATTTTCAGGGGGCCATCGCGCGCTTC. The encoded protein is CASSTHFQGAIARF.

This clonotype was recorded a few times. The gene calls are TRBV7-8 and TRBJ2-7; a possible D gene is TRBD2 (5 bases). Germline V gives CDR1 SGHVS, CDR2 FQNEAQ. CDR3 length equals 15 residues. Trimming cost V 1 base and J 2 bases, with 12 bases left between them. DNA of the CDR3: TGTGCCAGCAGCTTAGAATTAGGAGGTACCTACGAGCAGTACTTC. Amino acid sequence: CASSLELGGTYEQYF.

V usage is TRBV14 and J usage is TRBJ2-7; TRBD1 agrees at 8 bases. This CDR3 spans 18 amino acids. Per the germline V gene, CDR1 is SGHDN and CDR2 is FVKESK. The ends lost 3 bases at V and 1 base at J; junction bases unmatched: 14. CDR3 protein: CASSHRHTRTGPSYEQYF. For the CDR3, the DNA is TGTGCCAGCAGCCATCGGCATACTCGGACAGGGCCGTCCTACGAGCAGTACTTC.